This T cell receptor beta chain stems from a study of cytomegalovirus exposure and HLA in healthy donors. Overall study results and limits: Over 150 TCR beta chains were listed as cytomegalovirus-associated. Later on, a genetic analysis was performed. It linked a missense variant in DCLRE1C with V- and J-gene trimming of TCR beta.

The CDR3 totals 11 residues. V was pared by 4 bases and J by 7 bases, with 5 bases between. With regard to this clone: Its antigen is still unknown.

The PCR made use of 60 Vbeta and 13 Jbeta primers. The table came from immunoSEQ multiplex PCR; TCRdb's copy has only in-frame clones and leaves some out. In the table there are approximately 170,000 clones, roughly four fifths of which are singletons. The rearrangement uses TRBV23-1 and TRBJ2-1; D is undetermined. TRBV23-1 is treated as an ORF (open reading frame) with a function not yet certain. The TCR was taken from a man aged 50-60 years in good health and CMV-seropositive. Sequenced: PBMCs. The CDR3 loop reads CASSPTNEQFF. The CDR3 DNA reads TGCGCCAGCAGTCCCACTAATGAGCAGTTCTTC.